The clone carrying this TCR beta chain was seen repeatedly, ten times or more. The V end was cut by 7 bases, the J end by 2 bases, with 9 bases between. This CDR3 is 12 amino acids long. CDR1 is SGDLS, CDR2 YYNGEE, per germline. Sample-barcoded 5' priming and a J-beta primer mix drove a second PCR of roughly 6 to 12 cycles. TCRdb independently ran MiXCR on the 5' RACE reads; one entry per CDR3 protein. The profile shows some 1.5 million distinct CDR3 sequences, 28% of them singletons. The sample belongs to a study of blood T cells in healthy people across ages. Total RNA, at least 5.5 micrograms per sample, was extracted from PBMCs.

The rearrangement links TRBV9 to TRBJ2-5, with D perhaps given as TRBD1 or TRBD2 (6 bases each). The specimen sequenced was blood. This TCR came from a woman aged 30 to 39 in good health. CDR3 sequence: CASGGLQETQYF. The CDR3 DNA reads TGTGCCAGCGGGGGGCTTCAAGAGACCCAGTACTTC. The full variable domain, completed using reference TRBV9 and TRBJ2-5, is DSGVTQTPKHLITATGQRVTLRCSPRSGDLSVYWYQQSLDQGLQFLIQYYNGEERAKGNILERFSAQQFPDLHSELNLSSLELGDSALYFCASGGLQETQYFGPGTRLLVL.